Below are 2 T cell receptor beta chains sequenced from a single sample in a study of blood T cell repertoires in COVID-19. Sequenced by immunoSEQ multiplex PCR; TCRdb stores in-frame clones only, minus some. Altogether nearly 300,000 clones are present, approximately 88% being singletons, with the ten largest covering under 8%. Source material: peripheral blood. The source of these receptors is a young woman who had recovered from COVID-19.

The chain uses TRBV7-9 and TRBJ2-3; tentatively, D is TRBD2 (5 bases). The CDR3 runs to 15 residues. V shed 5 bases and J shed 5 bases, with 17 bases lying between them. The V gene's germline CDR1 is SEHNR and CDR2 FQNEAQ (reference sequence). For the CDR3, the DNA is TGTGCCAGCAGCGCTCCTGTGGTGGCGGGAGATACGCAGTATTTT. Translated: CASSAPVVAGDTQYF.

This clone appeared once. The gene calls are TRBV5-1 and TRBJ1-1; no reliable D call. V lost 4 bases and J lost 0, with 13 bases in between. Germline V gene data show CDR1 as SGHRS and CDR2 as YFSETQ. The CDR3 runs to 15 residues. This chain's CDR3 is CASSAGMDLNTEAFF. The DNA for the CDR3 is TGCGCCAGCAGCGCGGGGATGGACCTGAACACTGAAGCTTTCTTT.